Presented here are 15 T cell receptor beta chains from one specimen sequenced in a study of blood T cell repertoires in COVID-19. Generated by immunoSEQ multiplex PCR, the TCRdb table keeps only in-frame clones and is missing some. The sample contains 150,000 to 200,000 clones, around 83% of which appear only once. Specimen: PBMCs or T cells enriched from blood (not recorded which). The source is a man aged 50 or older who had recovered from COVID-19.

This clone is a singleton in its sample. The chain joins TRBV6-5 to TRBJ2-1, with 8 bases identical to TRBD2. Germline V CDR1 and CDR2: MNHEY, SVGAGI. V shed 4 bases and J 7 bases; nucleotides not matched to a gene: 9. The CDR3 is 15 residues long. The CDR3 region is CASSFPGTRMNEQFF. The CDR3 DNA reads as TGTGCCAGCAGTTTCCCCGGGACTAGGATGAATGAGCAGTTCTTC.

This clone was observed once. V gene TRBV19 combines with J gene TRBJ2-4; 7 bases map to TRBD1. The CDR3 is 15 residues long. Germline CDR1 LNHDA, CDR2 SQIVND (reference sequence). V lost 8 bases and J lost 4; bases outside the gene matches: 11. The CDR3 reads CASADSQGTKNIQYF. CDR3 DNA sequence: TGTGCCAGTGCGGATTCACAGGGGACAAAAAACATTCAGTACTTC.

The chain joins TRBV29-1 to TRBJ1-5, with 7 positions matching TRBD1. This CDR3 has 15 amino acids. CDR1 SQVTM and CDR2 ANQGSEA come from the germline V gene. The junction had 8 bases not matched to a gene; V was cut back by 6 bases and J by 0 bases. CDR3 bases: TGCAGCGTGACAACCGGGACAGATAGCAATCAGCCCCAGCATTTT. This codes for CSVTTGTDSNQPQHF.

Of note for this clone: Other DNA sequences within the sample encode an identical CDR3. The V gene is TRBV18, the J gene TRBJ1-1, with D tentatively TRBD1 (6 bases). This CDR3 spans 14 amino acids. Per the germline V gene, CDR1 is KGHSH and CDR2 is LQKENI. Deletions cut 3 bases from V and 1 base from J, with 9 bases between. CDR3 DNA sequence: TGTGCCAGCTCACCTTTGACAGGGAACACTGAAGCTTTCTTT. Its translation is CASSPLTGNTEAFF.

The chain combines TRBV5-4 with TRBJ2-3, with 9 positions matching TRBD2. CDR1 and CDR2 (germline): SGHNT, YYREEE (reference sequence). CDR3 length equals 15 residues. J was trimmed by 4 bases and V by 2 bases; bases with no gene match: 5. CDR3 loop: CASSFLAGTADTQYF. CDR3 bases: TGTGCCAGCAGCTTTCTAGCGGGGACGGCAGATACGCAGTATTTT.

The chain joins TRBV10-1 to TRBJ1-6; D perhaps matches TRBD1 (5 bases). V was pared by 4 bases and J by 13 bases, with 14 bases between. The CDR3 is 13 amino acids. From germline, CDR1 is WNHNN and CDR2 SYGVQD (reference sequence). This CDR3 is CASSVTAKGPLHF. In DNA form, the CDR3 reads TGCGCCAGCAGTGTTACTGCCAAGGGGCCCCTCCACTTT.

CDR3 region: CASSIPGRAQAFF. The CDR3 DNA reads as TGTGCCAGTAGTATCCCCGGGAGGGCTCAAGCTTTCTTT. The chain couples TRBV19 to TRBJ1-1; D unresolved. Germline values: CDR1 LNHDA, CDR2 SQIVND (reference sequence). The CDR3 has 13 amino acids. V was trimmed by 3 bases and J by 9 bases, leaving 14 bases between them.

This chain connects TRBV5-1 to TRBJ2-5; maybe TRBD1 (6 bases). The CDR3 runs to 13 residues. V lost 5 bases and J 1 base, leaving 9 bases between the germline ends. Germline CDR1 and CDR2: SGHRS and YFSETQ. In DNA form, the CDR3 reads TGCGCCAGCAGGAGGACAGCCCAAGAGACCCAGTACTTC. Protein product: CASRRTAQETQYF.

The V call is TRBV4-2, the J call TRBJ2-3, with TRBD1 as a possible D gene (6 bases). Germline V gene sequence: CDR1 LGHNA, CDR2 YNFKEQ. This CDR3 is built from 15 residues. The V end lost 0 bases, the J end lost 1 base, and 8 bases lay between the germline ends. The CDR3 nucleotides read TGTGCCAGCAGCCAAGATAACAGGGGCACAGATACGCAGTATTTT. This encodes CASSQDNRGTDTQYF.

The chain is built from TRBV25-1 and TRBJ1-1; D remains unclear. Deletions cut 2 bases from V and 6 bases from J, with 16 bases between. The CDR3 is 15 residues long. Germline assignment: CDR1 MGHDK and CDR2 SYGVNS. The CDR3 DNA reads TGTGCCAGCAGTGAAAGAAAGAGCAGGTTCTCTGAAGCTTTCTTT. This codes for CASSERKSRFSEAFF.

This chain links TRBV3-1 (or the pseudogene TRBV3-2) with TRBJ1-1; D gene ambiguous. This CDR3 has 14 amino acids. Germline CDR1 and CDR2: LGHDT and YNNKEL (reference sequence). The germline V and J ends were trimmed by 2 bases and 0 bases, with 7 bases remaining between them. The CDR3: CASSQWSLNTEAFF. CDR3 DNA: TGTGCCAGCAGCCAATGGAGTTTGAACACTGAAGCTTTCTTT.

The chain carries TRBV5-1 and TRBJ1-5; the D gene is possibly TRBD1 (5 bases). V lost 0 bases and J lost 6, with 13 bases in between. This CDR3 is 15 amino acids long. Per germline, CDR1 SGHRS and CDR2 YFSETQ. The CDR3 protein is CASSLDAGLSQPQHF. The CDR3 nucleotides read TGCGCCAGCAGCTTGGACGCGGGGCTTAGTCAGCCCCAGCATTTT.

This chain uses TRBV25-1 with TRBJ2-1; D is unresolved. From germline, CDR1 is MGHDK and CDR2 SYGVNS. The V and J ends lost 1 base and 8 bases respectively, with 9 bases between them. This CDR3 is 13 amino acids long. The CDR3 DNA is TGTGCCAGCAGTGAATTTCACTTCGATGAGCAGTTCTTC. Its protein product is CASSEFHFDEQFF.

This chain uses TRBV19 with TRBJ2-7; 9 bases are a match to TRBD1. Germline V CDR1 and CDR2: LNHDA, SQIVND (reference sequence). The CDR3 covers 14 residues. With V trimmed by 4 bases and J by 2 bases, 3 bases remained unmatched. The CDR3 region is CASSTGTGPYEQYF. CDR3 in DNA: TGTGCCAGTAGTACCGGGACAGGGCCCTACGAGCAGTACTTC.

The gene calls are TRBV28 and TRBJ1-6; D gene unclear. CDR1 MDHEN and CDR2 SYDVKM come from the germline V gene. The germline V and J ends were trimmed by 3 bases and 7 bases, with 10 bases remaining between them. This CDR3 region has 14 residues. The CDR3 protein is CASSFRNGNSPLHF. The CDR3 nucleotides read TGTGCCAGCAGTTTCCGAAATGGCAATTCACCCCTCCACTTT. Together with reference TRBV28 and TRBJ1-6, the CDR3 gives the full variable domain: DVKVTQSSRYLVKRTGEKVFLECVQDMDHENMFWYRQDPGLGLRLIYFSYDVKMKEKGDIPEGYSVSREKKERFSLILESASTNQTSMYLCASSFRNGNSPLHFGNGTRLTVT.